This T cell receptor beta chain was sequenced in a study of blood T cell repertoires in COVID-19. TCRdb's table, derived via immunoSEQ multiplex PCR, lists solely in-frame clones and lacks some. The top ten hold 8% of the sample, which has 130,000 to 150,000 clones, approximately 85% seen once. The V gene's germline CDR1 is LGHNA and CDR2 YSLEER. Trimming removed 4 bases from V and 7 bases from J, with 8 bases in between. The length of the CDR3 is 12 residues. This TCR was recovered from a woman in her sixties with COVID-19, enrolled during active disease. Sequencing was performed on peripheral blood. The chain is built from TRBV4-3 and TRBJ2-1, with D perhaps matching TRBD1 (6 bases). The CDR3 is CASSRTGNEQFF. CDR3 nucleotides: TGCGCCAGCAGCCGAACAGGGAATGAGCAGTTCTTC.